The clone carrying this T cell receptor (beta chain) has more than one count but fewer than ten. The sample is drawn from a study of blood T cells in healthy people across ages. With a J-beta primer mix and a sample-barcoded 5' primer, a second PCR ran about 6 to 11 cycles. TCRdb passed the 5' RACE reads through MiXCR, listing each CDR3 protein once. Among 920,000 or so distinct CDR3 sequences listed, around 43% were seen once. The sample consisted of blood. The TCR originated in a woman aged 55-69 years in good health.

Here the CDR3 DNA reads TGTGCCAGCAGCCCCCCAGGCTTGAGGCAGTACTTC. It codes for CASSPPGLRQYF. This chain links TRBV12-3 or TRBV12-4 with TRBJ2-7; D is unclear. This CDR3 has 12 amino acids. V shed 6 bases and J shed 9 bases, with 15 bases lying between them.